Here is one T cell receptor beta chain with its context. The antigen is undetermined. These data belong to a study of siplizumab effects on memory and regulatory T cells. The study's findings and limits: Proliferating siplizumab-culture Tregs lacked confirmation of suppressive function. A significant reduction in alloreactive sequences traceable to unstimulated CD4+ memory cells was produced by siplizumab. The naive T cell population seemed more diverse than memory cells and seemed a major contributor to the alloresponse. Solely a minor proportion of alloreactive clones could be assigned to unstimulated subsets.

V was clipped by 7 bases and J by 3 bases; unmatched bases: 3. The CDR3 spans 12 residues. Germline CDR1 is SGHDT and CDR2 is YYEEEE. Repertoires were generated with immunoSEQ multiplex PCR, while TCRdb's copy carries only in-frame clones and drops some. The sample holds around 110,000 clones, 90% to 95% seen once. The clonotype was recovered from a human donor in good health. The sample taken for sequencing was non-Treg CD4+ T cells sorted from blood. J is TRBJ2-7 and V is TRBV5-6, with 8 bases identical to TRBD1. The CDR3 DNA sequence: TGTGCCAGCGGGGACAGGTTCTACGAGCAGTACTTC. Translating it yields CASGDRFYEQYF.